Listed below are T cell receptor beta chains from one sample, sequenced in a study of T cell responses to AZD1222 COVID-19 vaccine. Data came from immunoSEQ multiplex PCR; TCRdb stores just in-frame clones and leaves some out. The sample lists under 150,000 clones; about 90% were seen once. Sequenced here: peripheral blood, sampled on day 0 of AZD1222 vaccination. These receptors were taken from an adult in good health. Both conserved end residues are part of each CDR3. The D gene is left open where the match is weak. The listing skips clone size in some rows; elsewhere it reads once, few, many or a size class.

cdr3_aa: CASSPWAGRDTEAFF
cdr3_nt: TGTGCCAGCTCACCCTGGGCAGGGCGGGACACTGAAGCTTTCTTT
clone_size: NA
v_call: TRBV18
j_call: TRBJ1-1
d_call: NA

cdr3_aa: CASSQRIITGPKNEQFF
cdr3_nt: TGTGCCAGCAGCCAACGTATTATTACAGGGCCTAAGAATGAGCAGTTCTTC
clone_size: NA
v_call: TRBV3-1/TRBV3-2
j_call: TRBJ2-1
d_call: NA

cdr3_aa: CASSAGFADTQYF
cdr3_nt: TGCGCCAGCAGCGCGGGTTTCGCAGATACGCAGTATTTT
clone_size: NA
v_call: TRBV5-1
j_call: TRBJ2-3
d_call: NA

cdr3_aa: CAIKGDGGTDTQYF
cdr3_nt: TGTGCCATCAAGGGGGATGGCGGCACAGATACGCAGTATTTT
clone_size: NA
v_call: TRBV10-3
j_call: TRBJ2-3
d_call: NA

cdr3_aa: CASSPRRGGGKDTQYF
cdr3_nt: TGTGCCAGCAGTCCCCGAAGGGGGGGCGGTAAAGATACGCAGTATTTT
clone_size: NA
v_call: TRBV2
j_call: TRBJ2-3
d_call: NA

cdr3_aa: CASSRQGDQPQHF
cdr3_nt: TGTGCCAGCAGCCGACAGGGGGATCAGCCCCAGCATTTT
clone_size: NA
v_call: TRBV12-3/TRBV12-4
j_call: TRBJ1-5
d_call: TRBD1

cdr3_aa: CASSLGAGTVSYEQYF
cdr3_nt: TGTGCCAGCAGCTTAGGGGCCGGGACGGTGTCCTACGAGCAGTACTTC
clone_size: NA
v_call: TRBV7-9
j_call: TRBJ2-7
d_call: NA

cdr3_aa: CASSGWGGNQPQHF
cdr3_nt: TGTGCCAGCAGCGGGTGGGGTGGCAATCAGCCCCAGCATTTT
clone_size: few
v_call: TRBV7-2
j_call: TRBJ1-5
d_call: NA

cdr3_aa: CASSPQGIGPLTEAFF
cdr3_nt: TGTGCCAGCTCACCACAGGGAATCGGCCCCCTAACTGAAGCTTTCTTT
clone_size: NA
v_call: TRBV18
j_call: TRBJ1-1
d_call: NA

cdr3_aa: CSGRDRDEKLFF
cdr3_nt: TGCAGCGGCCGGGACAGGGATGAAAAACTGTTTTTT
clone_size: NA
v_call: TRBV29-1
j_call: TRBJ1-4
d_call: TRBD1

cdr3_aa: CASSLGGLIDTGELFF
cdr3_nt: TGCGCCAGCAGCTTGGGGGGTCTTATCGACACCGGGGAGCTGTTTTTT
clone_size: few
v_call: TRBV5-1
j_call: TRBJ2-2
d_call: NA

cdr3_aa: CASSLSGGTYGYTF
cdr3_nt: TGTGCCAGCAGCTTGTCGGGGGGCACCTATGGCTACACCTTC
clone_size: NA
v_call: TRBV5-4
j_call: TRBJ1-2
d_call: NA

cdr3_aa: CATSRDLQGTYEQYF
cdr3_nt: TGTGCCACCAGCAGAGATCTTCAGGGCACCTACGAGCAGTACTTC
clone_size: NA
v_call: TRBV15
j_call: TRBJ2-7
d_call: NA

cdr3_aa: CASSGDRADEQFF
cdr3_nt: TGTGCCAGCAGCGGAGACAGGGCCGATGAGCAGTTCTTC
clone_size: once
v_call: TRBV9
j_call: TRBJ2-1
d_call: TRBD1

cdr3_aa: CASTMTRYYGYTF
cdr3_nt: TGTGCCAGCACCATGACACGCTACTATGGCTACACCTTC
clone_size: NA
v_call: TRBV5-6
j_call: TRBJ1-2
d_call: NA

cdr3_aa: CASSLEGLVRAGELFF
cdr3_nt: TGTGCCAGCAGCTTAGAGGGTCTAGTTCGGGCCGGGGAGCTGTTTTTT
clone_size: NA
v_call: TRBV7-8
j_call: TRBJ2-2
d_call: NA

cdr3_aa: CASSSSTGHTEAFF
cdr3_nt: TGTGCCAGCAGCTCATCGACAGGGCACACTGAAGCTTTCTTT
clone_size: once
v_call: TRBV9
j_call: TRBJ1-1
d_call: TRBD1

cdr3_aa: CASSRDGPSTDTQYF
cdr3_nt: TGTGCCAGCAGCCGCGACGGCCCTAGCACAGATACGCAGTATTTT
clone_size: NA
v_call: TRBV7-2
j_call: TRBJ2-3
d_call: NA

cdr3_aa: CASILAGTGISGANVLTF
cdr3_nt: TGTGCCAGCATCCTGGCGGGGACAGGGATCTCTGGGGCCAACGTCCTGACTTTC
clone_size: NA
v_call: TRBV27
j_call: TRBJ2-6
d_call: TRBD1

cdr3_aa: CASSEWDYGYTF
cdr3_nt: TGTGCCAGCAGTGAATGGGACTATGGCTACACCTTC
clone_size: NA
v_call: TRBV25-1
j_call: TRBJ1-2
d_call: NA

cdr3_aa: CASSFSGTEAFF
cdr3_nt: TGCGCCAGCAGCTTCTCGGGCACTGAAGCTTTCTTT
clone_size: NA
v_call: TRBV5-1
j_call: TRBJ1-1
d_call: NA

cdr3_aa: CASSLGRAYQPQHF
cdr3_nt: TGTGCCAGCAGCTTAGGCAGGGCCTATCAGCCCCAGCATTTT
clone_size: NA
v_call: TRBV7-6
j_call: TRBJ1-5
d_call: NA

cdr3_aa: CASSEAYRNQYEQYF
cdr3_nt: TGTGCCAGCAGTGAAGCCTACCGAAACCAATACGAGCAGTACTTC
clone_size: NA
v_call: TRBV6-1
j_call: TRBJ2-7
d_call: NA

cdr3_aa: CASSLKSGRLQDTQYF
cdr3_nt: TGTGCCAGTTCGCTGAAAAGCGGGAGACTTCAGGATACGCAGTATTTT
clone_size: NA
v_call: TRBV27
j_call: TRBJ2-3
d_call: TRBD2

cdr3_aa: CASMNRIPGQRIYEQYF
cdr3_nt: TGTGCCAGCATGAACAGGATTCCGGGACAGAGAATCTACGAGCAGTACTTC
clone_size: few
v_call: TRBV6-4
j_call: TRBJ2-7
d_call: TRBD1

cdr3_aa: CASSFGETQYF
cdr3_nt: TGTGCCAGCAGCTTCGGTGAGACCCAGTACTTC
clone_size: NA
v_call: TRBV7-2
j_call: TRBJ2-5
d_call: NA

cdr3_aa: CASNRLSGNTEAFF
cdr3_nt: TGTGCCAGCAACAGGCTATCGGGAAACACTGAAGCTTTCTTT
clone_size: NA
v_call: TRBV28
j_call: TRBJ1-1
d_call: NA

cdr3_aa: CASSYSGTGNYGYTF
cdr3_nt: TGCGCCAGCAGCTACTCCGGGACAGGGAACTATGGCTACACCTTC
clone_size: NA
v_call: TRBV4-3
j_call: TRBJ1-2
d_call: TRBD1

cdr3_aa: CASSESGRQETQYF
cdr3_nt: TGTGCCAGCAGTGAAAGCGGGCGCCAAGAGACCCAGTACTTC
clone_size: NA
v_call: TRBV6-1
j_call: TRBJ2-5
d_call: NA

cdr3_aa: CASRDNSGGTEAFF
cdr3_nt: TGTGCCAGCAGAGACAACTCGGGGGGCACTGAAGCTTTCTTT
clone_size: NA
v_call: TRBV27
j_call: TRBJ1-1
d_call: NA

cdr3_aa: CASTSGRNTGELFF
cdr3_nt: TGTGCCAGCACTAGCGGGAGGAACACCGGGGAGCTGTTTTTT
clone_size: NA
v_call: TRBV2
j_call: TRBJ2-2
d_call: TRBD2

cdr3_aa: CASSYPGGFEQYF
cdr3_nt: TGTGCCAGCAGTTACCCGGGGGGGTTCGAGCAGTACTTC
clone_size: NA
v_call: TRBV6-2/TRBV6-3
j_call: TRBJ2-7
d_call: TRBD2